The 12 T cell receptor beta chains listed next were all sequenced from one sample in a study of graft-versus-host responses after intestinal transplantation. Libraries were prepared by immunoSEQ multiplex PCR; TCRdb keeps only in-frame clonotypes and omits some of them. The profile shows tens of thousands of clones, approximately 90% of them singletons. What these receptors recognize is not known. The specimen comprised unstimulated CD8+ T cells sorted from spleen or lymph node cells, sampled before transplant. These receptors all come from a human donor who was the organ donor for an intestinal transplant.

CDR3 sequence (DNA): TGTGCCAGCAGCCGCATTGAAGTAGGGACAGGGGCTGGCTACACCTTC. Translated: CASSRIEVGTGAGYTF. The genes are TRBV5-5 and TRBJ1-2; 10 nucleotides line up with TRBD1. J gave up 7 bases and V 4 bases, and 13 bases lay outside the gene matches. Germline lookup yields CDR1 SGHKS and CDR2 YYEKEE (reference sequence). This CDR3 has 16 amino acids. The full variable domain, with the rest looked up from reference TRBV5-5 and TRBJ1-2, is DAGVTQSPTHLIKTRGQQVTLRCSPISGHKSVSWYQQVLGQGPQFIFQYYEKEERGRGNFPDRFSARQFPNYSSELNVNALLLGDSALYLCASSRIEVGTGAGYTFGSGTRLTVV.

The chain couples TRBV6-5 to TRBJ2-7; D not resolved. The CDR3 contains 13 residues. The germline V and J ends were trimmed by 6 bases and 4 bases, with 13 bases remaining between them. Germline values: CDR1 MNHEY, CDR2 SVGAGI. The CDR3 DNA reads TGTGCCAGCAGCCCCGGGTGGGGTTACGAGCAGTACTTC. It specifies CASSPGWGYEQYF.

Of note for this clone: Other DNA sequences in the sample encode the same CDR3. Written as DNA, the CDR3 is TGTGCCAGTAGTATAGGAGGGGACTATGGCTACACCTTC. It is translated as CASSIGGDYGYTF. This chain connects TRBV19 to TRBJ1-2; a weak D match, TRBD1 (5 bases). Per germline, CDR1 LNHDA and CDR2 SQIVND (reference sequence). V was clipped by 1 base and J by 3 bases, with 6 bases between them. CDR3 length equals 13 residues.

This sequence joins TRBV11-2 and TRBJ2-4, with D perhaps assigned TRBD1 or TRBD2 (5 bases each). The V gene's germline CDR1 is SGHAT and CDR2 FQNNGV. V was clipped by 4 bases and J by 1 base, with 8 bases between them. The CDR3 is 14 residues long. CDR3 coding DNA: TGTGCCAGCAGCTCCTGGGACGCCAAAAACATTCAGTACTTC. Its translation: CASSSWDAKNIQYF.

CDR3 sequence reads: CASSRTVNYGYTF. The CDR3 nucleotides are TGTGCCAGCAGTCGGACAGTTAACTATGGCTACACCTTC. This chain joins TRBV27 and TRBJ1-2; tentative D call: TRBD1 (6 bases). CDR3 length: 13 residues. The germline CDR1 and CDR2 sequences are MNHEY and SMNVEV (reference sequence). V lost 5 bases, J lost 1 base, and 8 bases lay in between.

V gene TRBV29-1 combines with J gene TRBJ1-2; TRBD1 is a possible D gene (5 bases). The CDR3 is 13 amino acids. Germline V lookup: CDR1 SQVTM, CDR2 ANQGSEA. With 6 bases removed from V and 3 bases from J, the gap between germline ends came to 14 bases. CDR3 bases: TGCAGCGTCCCGGGTGCGGGGGACTATGGCTACACCTTC. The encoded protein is CSVPGAGDYGYTF. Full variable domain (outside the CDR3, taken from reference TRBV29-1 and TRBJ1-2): SAVISQKPSRDICQRGTSLTIQCQVDSQVTMMFWYRQQPGQSLTLIATANQGSEATYESGFVIDKFPISRPNLTFSTLTVSNMSPEDSSIYLCSVPGAGDYGYTFGSGTRLTVV.

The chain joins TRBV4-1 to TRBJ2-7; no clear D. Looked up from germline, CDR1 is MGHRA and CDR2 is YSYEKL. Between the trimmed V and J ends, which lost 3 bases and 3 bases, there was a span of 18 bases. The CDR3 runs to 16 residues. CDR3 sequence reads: CASSQTPVLADYEQYF. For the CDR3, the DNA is TGCGCCAGCAGCCAGACACCCGTACTGGCCGACTACGAGCAGTACTTC.

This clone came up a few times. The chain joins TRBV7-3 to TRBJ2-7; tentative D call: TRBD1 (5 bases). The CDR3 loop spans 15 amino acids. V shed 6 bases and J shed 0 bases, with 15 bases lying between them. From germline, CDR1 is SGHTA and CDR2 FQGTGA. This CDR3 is CASRPLSDNSYEQYF. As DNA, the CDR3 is TGTGCCAGCAGGCCCCTCTCGGACAACTCCTACGAGCAGTACTTC.

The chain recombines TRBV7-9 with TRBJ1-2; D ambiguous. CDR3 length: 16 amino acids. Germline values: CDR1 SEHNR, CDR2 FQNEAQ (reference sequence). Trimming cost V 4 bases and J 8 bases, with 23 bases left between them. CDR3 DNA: TGTGCCAGCAGCTCAAAACCCCCGGGGAGCCCCAGGGGCTACACCTTC. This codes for CASSSKPPGSPRGYTF.

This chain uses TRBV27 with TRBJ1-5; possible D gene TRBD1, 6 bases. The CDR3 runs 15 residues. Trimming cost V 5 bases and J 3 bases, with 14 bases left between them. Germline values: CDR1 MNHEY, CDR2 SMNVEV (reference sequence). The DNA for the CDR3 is TGTGCCAGCAGTAAAGGGGGGTATGTCAATCAGCCCCAGCATTTT. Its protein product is CASSKGGYVNQPQHF.

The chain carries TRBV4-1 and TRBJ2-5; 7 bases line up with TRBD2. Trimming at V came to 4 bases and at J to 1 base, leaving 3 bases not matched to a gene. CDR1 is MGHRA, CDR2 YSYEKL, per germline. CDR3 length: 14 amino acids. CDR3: CASSLGGGQETQYF. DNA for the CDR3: TGCGCCAGCAGCCTGGGGGGGGGCCAAGAGACCCAGTACTTC.

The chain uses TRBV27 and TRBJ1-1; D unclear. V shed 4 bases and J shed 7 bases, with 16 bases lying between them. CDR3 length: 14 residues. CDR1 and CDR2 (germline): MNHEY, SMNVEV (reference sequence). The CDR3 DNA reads TGTGCCAGCAGTTCAATGACCCGGTTGGGTGAAGCTTTCTTT. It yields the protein CASSSMTRLGEAFF.